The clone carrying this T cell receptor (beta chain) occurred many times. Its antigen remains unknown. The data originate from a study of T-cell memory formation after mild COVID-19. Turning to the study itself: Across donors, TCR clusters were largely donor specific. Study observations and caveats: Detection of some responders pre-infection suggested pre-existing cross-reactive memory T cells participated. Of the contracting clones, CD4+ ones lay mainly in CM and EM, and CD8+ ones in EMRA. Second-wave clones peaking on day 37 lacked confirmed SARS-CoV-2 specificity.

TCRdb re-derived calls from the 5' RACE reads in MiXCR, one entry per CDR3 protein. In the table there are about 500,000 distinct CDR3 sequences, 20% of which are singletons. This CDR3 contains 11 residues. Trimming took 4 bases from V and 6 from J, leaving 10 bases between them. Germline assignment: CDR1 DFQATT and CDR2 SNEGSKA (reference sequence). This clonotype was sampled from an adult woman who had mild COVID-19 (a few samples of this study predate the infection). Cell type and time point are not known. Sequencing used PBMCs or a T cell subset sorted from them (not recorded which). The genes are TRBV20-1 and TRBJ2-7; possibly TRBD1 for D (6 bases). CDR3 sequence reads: CSATQGIEQYF. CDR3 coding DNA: TGCAGTGCTACCCAGGGGATCGAGCAGTACTTC.